The 24 T cell receptor beta chains listed next were all sequenced from one sample in a study of blood T cell repertoires in COVID-19. Libraries were prepared by immunoSEQ multiplex PCR; TCRdb keeps only in-frame clonotypes and omits some of them. The profile shows about 270,000 clones, more than 80% of them singletons. The sample was PBMCs or T cells enriched from blood (not recorded which). The receptor source for this set is a young woman who had recovered from COVID-19.

Details on this clone: In the same sample, other DNA sequences code for this CDR3. The gene calls are TRBV5-4 and TRBJ2-2; 8 bases map to TRBD2. From germline, CDR1 is SGHNT and CDR2 YYREEE (reference sequence). CDR3 length: 16 residues. Trimming removed 0 bases from V and 1 base from J; junction bases left unmatched: 2. This CDR3 reads CASSLGLAGNTGELFF. The DNA for the CDR3 is TGTGCCAGCAGCTTGGGTCTAGCGGGGAACACCGGGGAGCTGTTTTTT. Looking up the rest from reference TRBV5-4 and TRBJ2-2 gives the full variable domain: ETGVTQSPTHLIKTRGQQVTLRCSSQSGHNTVSWYQQALGQGPQFIFQYYREEENGRGNFPPRFSGLQFPNYSSELNVNALELDDSALYLCASSLGLAGNTGELFFGEGSRLTVL.

The chain is built from TRBV19 and TRBJ2-1, with 10 bases that match TRBD2. Trimming cost V 5 bases and J 1 base; bases outside gene matches: 2. This CDR3 region has 15 residues. Germline-derived CDR1 and CDR2 are LNHDA and SQIVND (reference sequence). The CDR3 is CASSSLAGSYNEQFF. The CDR3 DNA reads TGTGCCAGTAGTTCACTAGCGGGGTCCTACAATGAGCAGTTCTTC.

The rearrangement links TRBV11-3 to TRBJ2-7; 9 positions match TRBD1. J gave up 1 base and V 5 bases, and 6 bases lay outside the gene matches. The CDR3 consists of 15 residues. CDR1 is SGHNT and CDR2 is YENEEA in the germline V gene. CDR3 protein: CASSAGQGRSYEQYF. In nucleotides, the CDR3 is TGTGCCAGCAGCGCGGGACAGGGAAGGTCCTACGAGCAGTACTTC.

The chain is built from TRBV6-2 or TRBV6-3 and TRBJ2-7, with D possibly TRBD1 on 6 matching bases. CDR1 MNHEY and CDR2 SVGEGT come from the germline V gene. The CDR3 spans 16 residues. V was shortened by 6 bases and J by 2 bases, with 20 bases between the two germline ends. CDR3: CASSKGPRRGTYEQYF. The CDR3 nucleotides are TGTGCCAGCAGCAAAGGGCCCCGAAGGGGGACCTACGAGCAGTACTTC.

The chain recombines TRBV28 with TRBJ1-1, with D uncertain. The CDR3 sequence is 11 residues long. CDR1 MDHEN and CDR2 SYDVKM come from the germline V gene. Between the trimmed V and J ends, which lost 3 bases and 4 bases, there was a span of 3 bases. CDR3 bases: TGTGCCAGCAGTTTCGGCACTGAAGCTTTCTTT. This encodes CASSFGTEAFF.

The V and J genes are TRBV27 and TRBJ1-6, with 10 bases identical to TRBD1. The CDR3 consists of 16 residues. Germline CDR1 is MNHEY and CDR2 is SMNVEV (reference sequence). V was pared by 0 bases and J by 7 bases, with 3 bases of the junction left unmatched. The CDR3 DNA reads TGTGCCAGCAGTTTATCCGGGACAGGGGTCAATTCACCCCTCCACTTT. It codes for CASSLSGTGVNSPLHF.

This clone was seen a single time. V gene TRBV19 combines with J gene TRBJ2-1; D perhaps matches TRBD2 (6 bases). CDR1 and CDR2 from the germline V gene are LNHDA and SQIVND (reference sequence). The V and J ends lost 5 bases and 5 bases respectively, with 13 bases between them. The CDR3 covers 14 residues. The CDR3 is CASSPRTTNNEQFF. The CDR3 coding sequence is TGTGCCAGTAGTCCTCGGACTACCAACAATGAGCAGTTCTTC.

This chain connects TRBV7-4 to TRBJ1-2; 7 bases line up with TRBD1. This CDR3 is built from 12 residues. Germline loops: CDR1 SGHVT, CDR2 SQSDAQ. V shed 3 bases and J 7 bases; nucleotides not matched to a gene: 2. CDR3 protein: CASSFQGGGYTF. The CDR3 DNA reads TGTGCCAGCAGCTTCCAGGGGGGTGGCTACACCTTC.

The rearrangement uses TRBV28 and TRBJ1-1; TRBD1 matches at 10 bases. The CDR3 is made up of 16 amino acids. Per germline, CDR1 MDHEN and CDR2 SYDVKM. The ends lost 2 bases at V and 7 bases at J; junction bases unmatched: 10. The CDR3 DNA reads TGTGCCAGCAGTTTAGTGGGAGGACAGGGGGTTGATGAAGCTTTCTTT. Translating gives CASSLVGGQGVDEAFF.

In its sample, this clone was seen a few times. The DNA for the CDR3 is TGTGCCAGTAGTATCCGGGATTATAATTCACCCCTCCACTTT. Amino acid sequence: CASSIRDYNSPLHF. This sequence joins TRBV19 and TRBJ1-6; no firm D call. V lost 3 bases and J lost 4, with 7 bases in between. Germline V gene data show CDR1 as LNHDA and CDR2 as SQIVND (reference sequence). The CDR3 extends over 14 amino acids.

This clone was picked up a small number of times. This chain joins TRBV6-5 and TRBJ1-1, with 7 bases matching TRBD1. The germline gives CDR1 MNHEY, CDR2 SVGAGI. This CDR3 is 13 amino acids long. J lost 3 bases, V lost 6 bases, and 4 bases had no gene match. The CDR3 DNA reads TGTGCCAGCAGGACAGGGATATACACTGAAGCTTTCTTT. It translates to CASRTGIYTEAFF.

V usage is TRBV7-3 and J usage is TRBJ2-1, with 8 bases that match TRBD1. Trimming at V came to 4 bases and at J to 6 bases, leaving 5 bases not matched to a gene. Germline-derived CDR1 and CDR2 are SGHTA and FQGTGA. This CDR3 region has 14 residues. The CDR3 DNA sequence: TGTGCCAGCAGCTCGGACAGGGCTAGCAATGAGCAGTTCTTC. This sequence encodes CASSSDRASNEQFF.

Comment on this clone: Other nucleotide sequences in the sample specify the same CDR3. CDR3 amino acids: CASSQEGRGYTF. Written as DNA, the CDR3 is TGTGCCAGCAGCCAAGAGGGGAGAGGCTACACCTTC. The chain carries TRBV3-1 (or the pseudogene TRBV3-2) and TRBJ1-2; D gene uncertain. Germline CDR1 reads LGHDT; CDR2 reads YNNKEL (reference sequence). V was clipped by 0 bases and J by 8 bases, with 7 bases between them. The CDR3 runs to 12 residues.

To note about this clone: Other DNA sequences within the sample encode an identical CDR3. J is TRBJ1-1 and V is TRBV19, with D unclear. The CDR3 totals 13 residues. Trimming removed 3 bases from V and 1 base from J, with 6 bases in between. Per the germline V gene, CDR1 is LNHDA and CDR2 is SQIVND (reference sequence). The CDR3 loop is CASSIKRNTEAFF. DNA of the CDR3: TGTGCCAGTAGTATCAAGCGGAACACTGAAGCTTTCTTT.

This rearrangement joins TRBV29-1 to TRBJ1-2, with TRBD1 identical over 7 bases. V trimming: 5 bases; J trimming: 0 bases; junction bases outside the gene matches: 9. The CDR3 has 15 residues. CDR1 and CDR2 (germline): SQVTM, ANQGSEA. DNA for the CDR3: TGCAGCGTTCGGTTCCGGGACAGATCTAACTATGGCTACACCTTC. It translates to CSVRFRDRSNYGYTF.

For the CDR3, the DNA is TGTGCCAGCAGTGAAGCGAAACTGAGCTCCTATAATTCACCCCTCCACTTT. Translating it yields CASSEAKLSSYNSPLHF. This chain uses TRBV6-1 with TRBJ1-6; D uncertain. Germline V gene data show CDR1 as MNHNS and CDR2 as SASEGT. Trimming took 0 bases from V and 0 from J, leaving 9 bases between them. The CDR3 runs to 17 residues.

The genes are TRBV5-1 and TRBJ2-5; no firm D call. There are 13 residues in the CDR3. Trimming stripped 2 bases from V and 5 bases from J, with 10 bases between. Germline-derived CDR1 and CDR2 are SGHRS and YFSETQ. The CDR3 spells CASSFLSVETQYF. The CDR3 DNA follows: TGCGCCAGCAGCTTTCTATCGGTGGAGACCCAGTACTTC.

CDR3 residues: CASSDGPYSNQPQHF. The CDR3 coding sequence is TGTGCCAGCAGTGATGGCCCTTATAGCAATCAGCCCCAGCATTTT. The chain is built from TRBV6-1 and TRBJ1-5; no reliable D call. Germline V gives CDR1 MNHNS, CDR2 SASEGT. The CDR3 is 15 amino acids. Trimming stripped 3 bases from V and 0 bases from J, with 9 bases between.

This chain joins TRBV3-1 (or the pseudogene TRBV3-2) and TRBJ2-5, with 10 bases matching TRBD2. The V segment lost 3 bases and the J segment 5 bases; nucleotides outside the gene matches: 3. Germline CDR1 reads LGHDT; CDR2 reads YNNKEL (reference sequence). CDR3 size: 14 residues. CDR3 region: CASSQGLARETQYF. In DNA form, the CDR3 reads TGTGCCAGCAGCCAGGGACTAGCGCGGGAGACCCAGTACTTC.

CDR3 sequence reads: CASSLGDLPSTDTQYF. The CDR3 bases are TGTGCCAGCAGCTTAGGGGACTTACCTTCCACAGATACGCAGTATTTT. V gene TRBV11-2 combines with J gene TRBJ2-3; a possible D gene is TRBD2 (6 bases). CDR1 is SGHAT and CDR2 is FQNNGV in the germline V gene. Trimming removed 1 base from V and 2 bases from J, with 13 bases in between. The CDR3 has 16 residues.

This clone was counted a single time. J is TRBJ1-5 and V is TRBV2; TRBD1 might be the D (5 bases). The CDR3 has 18 residues. The germline V and J ends were trimmed by 6 bases and 0 bases, with 21 bases remaining between them. Germline CDR1 and CDR2: SNHLY and FYNNEI. DNA for the CDR3: TGTGCCAGCAGAGGTCACAGGAAACCCAATAGTAGCAATCAGCCCCAGCATTTT. Its protein is CASRGHRKPNSSNQPQHF.

The chain carries TRBV5-1 and TRBJ2-5, with 10 bases lining up with TRBD1. J lost 5 bases, V lost 4 bases, and 5 bases had no gene match. There are 14 residues in the CDR3. CDR1 is SGHRS, CDR2 YFSETQ, per germline. DNA for the CDR3: TGCGCCAGCAGCCCCGGGACAGGGGCCGAGACCCAGTACTTC. This sequence encodes CASSPGTGAETQYF. The full variable domain, with the rest looked up from reference TRBV5-1 and TRBJ2-5, is KAGVTQTPRYLIKTRGQQVTLSCSPISGHRSVSWYQQTPGQGLQFLFEYFSETQRNKGNFPGRFSGRQFSNSRSEMNVSTLELGDSALYLCASSPGTGAETQYFGPGTRLLVL.

V and J are TRBV9 and TRBJ2-3; 10 bases map to TRBD1. Losses at the gene ends were 4 bases for V and 3 bases for J; bases not matched to a gene: 5. This CDR3 contains 15 residues. Germline V gene data show CDR1 as SGDLS and CDR2 as YYNGEE. The CDR3: CASSNRDRGTDTQYF. CDR3 nucleotide sequence: TGTGCCAGCAGCAACCGGGACAGGGGTACAGATACGCAGTATTTT.

Points on this clone: Other nucleotide sequences in the sample specify the same CDR3. CDR3: CASSLEGVGEQYF. The CDR3 coding sequence is TGCGCCAGCAGCTTGGAAGGGGTGGGAGAGCAGTACTTC. The genes are TRBV5-1 and TRBJ2-7; weak D call: TRBD1 (5 bases). Germline CDR1 and CDR2: SGHRS and YFSETQ. CDR3 length: 13 amino acids. V shed 0 bases and J shed 7 bases, with 11 bases lying between them.